The rows below give T cell receptor beta chains drawn from one sample of a study of T-cell memory formation after mild COVID-19. One entry per CDR3 protein results from TCRdb running MiXCR on the 5' RACE reads. The repertoire includes more than 400,000 distinct CDR3 sequences, 15% to 20% of them detected once, and approximately 13% sits in the top ten. The sample consisted of PBMCs or a T cell subset sorted from them (not recorded which). Receptor source: an adult woman who had mild COVID-19 (a few samples of this study predate the infection). Cell type and time point are not known. Both conserved end residues are part of each CDR3. A D gene is named only where the DNA matches it firmly. Clone sizes are given selectively: once, few, many, or a class where the clone is expanded.

d_call	clone_size	v_call	j_call	cdr3_aa	cdr3_nt
TRBD2	NA	TRBV20-1	TRBJ2-7	CSARGTSLRYEQYF	TGCAGTGCTAGAGGGACTAGCCTTCGTTACGAGCAGTACTTC
NA	few	TRBV29-1	TRBJ2-1	CSTWLVPHEQFF	TGCAGCACTTGGCTGGTGCCCCACGAGCAGTTCTTC
NA	NA	TRBV7-9	TRBJ2-3	CASSRSLATDTQYF	TGTGCCAGCAGCCGATCACTAGCTACAGATACGCAGTATTTT
NA	few	TRBV27	TRBJ2-5	CASSALLGAETQYF	TGTGCCAGCAGCGCTCTTCTGGGGGCGGAGACCCAGTACTTC
TRBD2	many	TRBV6-4	TRBJ2-1	CASSATPTTSLGDNEQFF	TGTGCCAGCAGTGCTACCCCCACGACTAGCCTCGGGGACAATGAGCAGTTCTTC
NA	NA	TRBV4-3	TRBJ2-7	CASSQGLPYEQYF	TGCGCCAGCAGCCAAGGCTTGCCCTACGAGCAGTACTTC
NA	NA	TRBV5-1	TRBJ2-6	CASSFETSVNSGANVLTF	TGCGCCAGCAGCTTCGAGACTTCAGTGAACTCTGGGGCCAACGTCCTGACTTTC
TRBD1	NA	TRBV4-1	TRBJ2-7	CASSHPGQVPSYEQYF	TGCGCCAGCAGCCACCCCGGACAGGTCCCCTCCTACGAGCAGTACTTC
NA	many	TRBV5-1	TRBJ2-1	CASSLAPGTQYNEQFF	TGCGCCAGCAGCCTAGCCCCCGGGACACAGTACAATGAGCAGTTCTTC
TRBD1	NA	TRBV24-1	TRBJ1-5	CATSGQGQPQHF	TGTGCCACGTCGGGACAGGGTCAGCCCCAGCATTTT
TRBD2	NA	TRBV29-1	TRBJ2-7	CSVEIRTSAYEQYF	TGCAGCGTGGAAATACGGACTAGCGCGTACGAGCAGTACTTC
NA	NA	TRBV5-1	TRBJ2-2	CASSLGATNTGELFF	TGCGCCAGCAGCTTGGGGGCCACGAACACCGGGGAGCTGTTTTTT
NA	NA	TRBV5-5	TRBJ2-5	CASNKGDGETQYF	TGTGCCAGCAATAAGGGGGATGGGGAGACCCAGTACTTC
TRBD1	few	TRBV20-1	TRBJ2-1	CSARDIGGPQGNEQFF	TGCAGTGCTAGAGATATAGGGGGCCCCCAGGGCAATGAGCAGTTCTTC
NA	many	TRBV11-2	TRBJ1-1	CASSSHRDHTEAFF	TGTGCCAGCAGCTCCCACAGGGACCACACTGAAGCTTTCTTT
TRBD1	few	TRBV12-3/TRBV12-4	TRBJ1-5	CASSFGTGRQPQHF	TGTGCCAGCAGTTTCGGGACAGGGAGGCAGCCCCAGCATTTT
TRBD1	few	TRBV15	TRBJ1-1	CATHPQGGRLNTEAFF	TGTGCCACTCATCCACAGGGGGGGCGGTTGAACACTGAAGCTTTCTTT
TRBD2	many	TRBV3-1	TRBJ2-3	CASSQRGSTDTQYF	TGTGCCAGCAGTCAGCGGGGAAGCACAGATACGCAGTATTTT
NA	few	TRBV6-2/TRBV6-3	TRBJ2-4	CASIGAGPVAKNIQYF	TGTGCCAGCATAGGGGCGGGCCCAGTAGCCAAAAACATTCAGTACTTC
NA	NA	TRBV12-3/TRBV12-4	TRBJ2-7	CASSLQWLANEQYF	TGTGCCAGCAGTTTACAGTGGCTAGCCAACGAGCAGTACTTC
TRBD1	many	TRBV13	TRBJ1-5	CASSLGGQGQQPQHF	TGTGCCAGCAGCTTAGGGGGACAGGGCCAACAGCCCCAGCATTTT
NA	NA	TRBV11-3	TRBJ2-5	CASSGDPETQYF	TGTGCCAGCAGCGGGGACCCCGAGACCCAGTACTTC
TRBD2	NA	TRBV29-1	TRBJ2-1	CSVDGLAGSEQFF	TGCAGCGTTGATGGGCTAGCGGGGAGTGAGCAGTTCTTC
TRBD2	few	TRBV6-1	TRBJ2-7	CASSDPGTTRYEQYF	TGTGCCAGCAGTGACCCCGGGACTACCCGCTACGAGCAGTACTTC
TRBD2	few	TRBV5-1	TRBJ2-1	CASSLEFSGLAKSVF	TGCGCCAGCAGCTTGGAGTTTTCGGGACTAGCGAAGAGTGTCTTC
TRBD2	NA	TRBV9	TRBJ2-3	CASSVGTTHTDTQYF	TGTGCCAGCAGCGTCGGGACTACCCACACAGATACGCAGTATTTT
NA	NA	TRBV5-1	TRBJ1-6	CASSLTGLPQSPLHF	TGCGCCAGCAGCTTGACGGGCCTGCCTCAGTCACCCCTCCACTTT
TRBD1	few	TRBV11-2	TRBJ2-2	CASSLFGTEHRELFF	TGTGCCAGCAGCTTATTCGGGACAGAACACCGGGAGCTGTTTTTT
NA	many	TRBV7-6	TRBJ2-5	CASSSGGPVETQYF	TGTGCCAGCAGCTCCGGAGGCCCAGTGGAGACCCAGTACTTC
NA	NA	TRBV6-2/TRBV6-3	TRBJ2-1	CASSPTSIVMTYNEQFF	TGTGCCAGCAGTCCTACCTCCATCGTTATGACCTACAATGAGCAGTTCTTC
TRBD1	NA	TRBV4-3	TRBJ2-7	CASSQDFSTGGFYEQYF	TGCGCCAGCAGCCAAGATTTTAGTACAGGGGGCTTCTACGAGCAGTACTTC
NA	NA	TRBV7-9	TRBJ1-3	CASSLDRVTSGNTIYF	TGTGCCAGCAGCTTAGATAGGGTTACCTCTGGAAACACCATATATTTT